These 18 T cell receptor beta chains came from one sample sequenced in a study of T-cell reconstitution after alpha-beta-depleted transplantation in children (dated by TCRdb to about 2016). The library was obtained by PCR. Data came from an Illumina HiSeq 2500. Molecular barcoding was employed in the preparation of TCR libraries, with unique molecular identifiers being used to normalize TCRbeta repertoire quantification. The public sequencing data were trimmed at Q25 with fastp and processed into clonotypes with MiXCR by TCRdb, which kept only in-frame beta chains. Rows with one shared CDR3 protein collapse into an entry with the most common genes and DNA. The sample includes more than 550,000 distinct CDR3 sequences, with more than 9% observed a single time. The leading ten clones occupy roughly 3.9% of the sample. The source material was PBMCs from the stem cell graft donor, sampled from the stem cell graft. The source is a human donor who donated a stem cell graft to a child with acute myeloid leukemia.

The chain combines TRBV20-1 with TRBJ2-2, with 8 positions matching TRBD2. Germline V gene data show CDR1 as DFQATT and CDR2 as SNEGSKA (reference sequence). The junction had 7 bases not matched to a gene; V was cut back by 3 bases and J by 7 bases. This CDR3 has 14 residues. CDR3 region: CSASAGLAGGELFF. CDR3 in DNA: TGCAGTGCTAGCGCTGGACTAGCTGGCGGGGAGCTGTTTTTT.

The chain combines TRBV28 with TRBJ1-1; D uncertain. This CDR3 region has 12 residues. CDR1 is MDHEN, CDR2 SYDVKM, per germline. Deletions cut 7 bases from V and 1 base from J, with 7 bases between. The CDR3 DNA reads as TGTGCCAGCAACGGGAGGAACACTGAAGCTTTCTTT. Amino acids: CASNGRNTEAFF.

This clonotype was detected ten times or more. The CDR3 loop is CSVEGAGASYNEQFF. The CDR3 DNA reads as TGCAGCGTTGAAGGTGCAGGGGCCTCATACAATGAGCAGTTCTTC. The chain links TRBV29-1 to TRBJ2-1, with D possibly TRBD1 on 6 matching bases. The CDR3 loop spans 15 amino acids. The germline CDR1 and CDR2 sequences are SQVTM and ANQGSEA. Trimming left V 1 base short and J 4 bases short, with 14 bases between.

This clonotype was detected only a few times. This chain joins TRBV2 and TRBJ2-1; no definite D call. V shed 0 bases and J shed 6 bases, with 9 bases lying between them. The CDR3 totals 14 residues. Germline V gene sequence: CDR1 SNHLY, CDR2 FYNNEI. This CDR3 reads CASSEARSGNEQFF. The DNA of the CDR3 is TGTGCCAGCAGTGAAGCGCGGTCGGGCAATGAGCAGTTCTTC.

This clonotype was seen at least ten times. V and J are TRBV12-3 or TRBV12-4 and TRBJ1-1; no firm D call. CDR3 length: 14 residues. V was trimmed by 3 bases and J by 4 bases, leaving 12 bases between them. The CDR3 loop is CASSFRWGSTEAFF. The CDR3 DNA sequence: TGTGCCAGCAGTTTCCGGTGGGGATCCACTGAAGCTTTCTTT.

The rearrangement uses TRBV4-1 and TRBJ2-2, with 9 bases matching TRBD1. With 0 bases clipped from V and 7 bases from J, the junction kept 12 bases outside the gene matches. The germline V gene encodes CDR1 MGHRA and CDR2 YSYEKL. The CDR3 spans 18 residues. The CDR3 sequence: CASSQDQGGTGISGELFF. The CDR3 region has the DNA TGCGCCAGCAGCCAAGATCAAGGGGGGACAGGGATAAGCGGGGAGCTGTTTTTT.

This clonotype appeared a few times. The chain employs TRBV7-3 and TRBJ1-1; perhaps TRBD1 as D (6 bases). The CDR3 extends over 14 amino acids. The V end was cut by 6 bases, the J end by 4 bases, with 15 bases between. Germline V gene data show CDR1 as SGHTA and CDR2 as FQGTGA. The CDR3, as DNA: TGTGCCAGCAGGGTGAAGGGGGGGGGCACTGAAGCTTTCTTT. Residues: CASRVKGGGTEAFF.

V and J are TRBV20-1 and TRBJ2-1; TRBD2 aligns across 7 bases. The CDR3 has 14 amino acids. CDR1 is DFQATT and CDR2 is SNEGSKA in the germline V gene (reference sequence). Trimming at V came to 5 bases and at J to 6 bases, leaving 10 bases not matched to a gene. The CDR3 DNA reads TGCAGTGCTCACGCGGGAGTAGGTGGCAATGAGCAGTTCTTC. Protein sequence: CSAHAGVGGNEQFF.

This clonotype was picked up a small number of times. The chain has TRBV6-4 and TRBJ2-2, with D tentatively TRBD1 (6 bases). Trimming pared 6 bases from V and 13 bases from J, leaving 18 bases between. The CDR3 contains 13 residues. Germline CDR1 and CDR2: MRHNA and SNTAGT. CDR3 nucleotides: TGTGCCAGCAGCCTGGAGGCAGGGGACGTGCTGTTTTTT. Its translation: CASSLEAGDVLFF.

The rearrangement links TRBV27 to TRBJ2-7, with 7 bases that match TRBD1. Trimming removed 5 bases from V and 2 bases from J; junction bases left unmatched: 15. This CDR3 region has 17 residues. CDR1 MNHEY and CDR2 SMNVEV come from the germline V gene (reference sequence). CDR3 loop: CASSPGGLRDITYEQYF. The CDR3 bases are TGTGCCAGCAGTCCAGGGGGTTTGAGGGACATTACCTACGAGCAGTACTTC.

This chain uses TRBV20-1 with TRBJ2-2; D unresolved. Trimming pared 1 base from V and 6 bases from J, leaving 12 bases between. Germline V gene sequence: CDR1 DFQATT, CDR2 SNEGSKA (reference sequence). CDR3 length equals 14 residues. The CDR3 reads CSARGPPIAGELFF. DNA for the CDR3: TGCAGTGCTAGAGGCCCCCCTATCGCCGGGGAGCTGTTTTTT.

This rearrangement joins TRBV7-2 to TRBJ2-1; 9 bases line up with TRBD1. The V gene's germline CDR1 is SGHTA and CDR2 FQGNSA. There are 15 residues in the CDR3. J gave up 7 bases and V 2 bases, and 6 bases lay outside the gene matches. The CDR3 bases are TGTGCCAGCAGCTTACGACAGGGGGGATGGAATGAGCAGTTCTTC. It specifies CASSLRQGGWNEQFF.

As regards this clonotype: One base away lies a much larger clone, so this may be a sequencing read error. V is TRBV29-1 and J is TRBJ2-1; TRBD2 agrees at 7 bases. Per the germline V gene, CDR1 is SQVTM and CDR2 is ANQGSEA. This CDR3 contains 13 residues. The CDR3 bases are TGCAGCGTTGAGGTTCTAGCGGATAGGGAGCAGTCCTTC. Translating gives CSVEVLADREQSF.

The J gene is TRBJ2-4, the V gene TRBV28, with 7 bases lining up with TRBD1. The CDR3 is 12 residues long. CDR1 MDHEN and CDR2 SYDVKM come from the germline V gene. Losses at the gene ends were 4 bases for V and 12 bases for J; bases not matched to a gene: 6. In nucleotides, the CDR3 is TGTGCCAGCAGTTCGGACAGGCAAAGTCAGTACTTC. Translation gives CASSSDRQSQYF.

V is TRBV25-1 and J is TRBJ1-1; D is possibly TRBD1 (5 bases). The CDR3 has 12 amino acids. Trimming removed 2 bases at V and 8 bases at J, with 9 bases between. Per the germline V gene, CDR1 is MGHDK and CDR2 is SYGVNS. CDR3 residues: CASSERPGEAFF. Written as DNA, the CDR3 is TGTGCCAGCAGTGAACGCCCAGGGGAAGCTTTCTTT.

The table lists this clonotype with many counts. The V and J genes are TRBV20-1 and TRBJ1-1, with D uncertain. Germline V gene lookup returns CDR1 DFQATT and CDR2 SNEGSKA (reference sequence). This CDR3 region has 13 residues. V gave up 5 bases and J gave up 0 bases, with 10 bases separating them. The CDR3 loop is CSAGRSMNTEAFF. CDR3 DNA: TGCAGTGCTGGACGTTCCATGAACACTGAAGCTTTCTTT.

The J gene is TRBJ2-5, the V gene TRBV7-2, with D maybe TRBD2 (6 bases). Trimming removed 5 bases from V and 5 bases from J, with 18 bases in between. Germline CDR1 SGHTA, CDR2 FQGNSA. The CDR3 sequence is 15 residues long. For the CDR3, the DNA is TGTGCCAGCAGCACCGGGACTTCAGGATGGGAGACCCAGTACTTC. It yields the protein CASSTGTSGWETQYF.

This clonotype was counted only a few times. The chain couples TRBV20-1 to TRBJ2-4; D could derive from TRBD1 or TRBD2 (5 bases each). This CDR3 contains 12 residues. Germline-derived CDR1 and CDR2 are DFQATT and SNEGSKA (reference sequence). V was shortened by 2 bases and J by 8 bases, with 10 bases between the two germline ends. The CDR3 region is CSARRDGDIQYF. CDR3 DNA sequence: TGCAGTGCTAGAAGGGACGGGGACATTCAGTACTTC.